Shown below are 8 T cell receptor beta chains from a single sample sequenced in a study of blood T cell repertoires in COVID-19. Here immunoSEQ multiplex PCR was the method, and the copy in TCRdb shows in-frame clones only, minus some. Of some 49,000 clones listed, approximately 83% were seen once; the top ten hold about a tenth. Sequencing was done on a sample of peripheral blood. The receptor set was obtained from a human donor in a cohort sampled during active COVID-19.

This sequence joins TRBV11-2 and TRBJ2-7; D perhaps matches TRBD2 (6 bases). CDR1 and CDR2 (germline): SGHAT, FQNNGV. The ends were cut back, 4 bases at V and 4 bases at J, with 20 bases in the middle. The length of the CDR3 is 16 residues. CDR3 in amino acids: CASSSLGPGVRYEQYF. CDR3 nucleotides: TGTGCCAGCAGCTCGCTAGGCCCGGGAGTCCGGTACGAGCAGTACTTC.

The rearrangement links TRBV4-1 to TRBJ1-2; 8 nucleotides match TRBD1. The length of the CDR3 is 15 residues. The germline CDR1 and CDR2 sequences are MGHRA and YSYEKL. Trimming at V came to 1 base and at J to 8 bases, leaving 9 bases not matched to a gene. CDR3 DNA: TGCGCCAGCAGCCAAGTCCCATCCCGGACAGGGGGCTACACCTTC. This translates into CASSQVPSRTGGYTF.

The chain has TRBV9 and TRBJ1-1; possibly TRBD1 for D (6 bases). V lost 3 bases and J 6 bases, leaving 18 bases between the germline ends. The CDR3 runs 15 residues. Germline assignment: CDR1 SGDLS and CDR2 YYNGEE. The CDR3 nucleotides are TGTGCCAGCAGCGCGAGTAGGCAGGGGACCTCTGAAGCTTTCTTT. Its translation is CASSASRQGTSEAFF.

This chain connects TRBV27 to TRBJ2-3; TRBD2 is a possible D gene (6 bases). This CDR3 comprises 16 residues. In germline, CDR1 is MNHEY, CDR2 SMNVEV (reference sequence). V dropped 5 bases and J dropped 2 bases, with 17 bases sitting between them. CDR3 nucleotides: TGTGCCAGCAGTCCCCATTTATGGGACTCCACAGATACGCAGTATTTT. Translated: CASSPHLWDSTDTQYF.

The CDR3 coding sequence is TGTGCCAGCAGCCAAGGAACCGCCGGGGGCTACACCTTC. Translating it yields CASSQGTAGGYTF. The rearrangement uses TRBV3-1 (or the pseudogene TRBV3-2) and TRBJ1-2, with D hard to call. Germline CDR1 reads LGHDT; CDR2 reads YNNKEL (reference sequence). The CDR3 runs 13 residues. V lost 1 base and J 8 bases, leaving 11 bases between the germline ends.

The rearrangement joins TRBV9 to TRBJ1-4; 10 bases fit TRBD1. There are 15 residues in the CDR3. V shed 0 bases, J shed 8 bases, and the junction held 4 bases outside the gene matches. Germline values: CDR1 SGDLS, CDR2 YYNGEE. The CDR3 nucleotides read TGTGCCAGCAGCGTAGCGGGACAGGGGATCGAAAAACTGTTTTTT. Protein: CASSVAGQGIEKLFF. The full variable domain, completed using reference TRBV9 and TRBJ1-4, is DSGVTQTPKHLITATGQRVTLRCSPRSGDLSVYWYQQSLDQGLQFLIQYYNGEERAKGNILERFSAQQFPDLHSELNLSSLELGDSALYFCASSVAGQGIEKLFFGSGTQLSVL.

The rearrangement uses TRBV5-4 and TRBJ1-2; D might be TRBD1 (5 bases). This CDR3 has 16 amino acids. V lost 4 bases and J lost 3, with 19 bases in between. The germline CDR1 and CDR2 sequences are SGHNT and YYREEE (reference sequence). DNA of the CDR3: TGTGCCAGCAGCCCCGGCGGCGGAGGGGCTTACTATGGCTACACCTTC. Amino acids: CASSPGGGGAYYGYTF.

The V call is TRBV5-5, the J call TRBJ2-1, with 9 positions matching TRBD2. CDR1 is SGHKS, CDR2 YYEKEE, per germline (reference sequence). The CDR3 sequence is 18 residues long. Trimming removed 2 bases from V and 6 bases from J; junction bases left unmatched: 15. CDR3 DNA sequence: TGTGCCAGCAGCTTTGGTGCGGGGAAGGAGACTAGCGGCAATGAGCAGTTCTTC. Its translation is CASSFGAGKETSGNEQFF.